This TCR beta chain was retrieved from a study of OX40 agonist ivuxolimab in advanced cancers. Study-level background: Intravenous ivuxolimab at 0.01 to 10 mg/kg was given to patients every 2 weeks. Previous treatment with anti-PD-1, anti-PD-L1 or anti-CTLA-4 therapy was allowed; more than 35% had received some. Study-level findings and limits: Antigens targeted by the expanded peripheral T cells were not determined.

Points on this clone: The antigen remains unidentified.

Trimming stripped 5 bases from V and 0 bases from J, with 4 bases between. The germline V gene encodes CDR1 MNHEY and CDR2 SVGAGI. The CDR3 length is 12 residues. Measured with immunoSEQ multiplex PCR; TCRdb has only the in-frame clones, and not every one. The repertoire holds more than 65,000 clones, with 80% to 95% as singletons. The cohort excluded patients with autoimmune disease history or systemic immunosuppression. The chain recombines TRBV6-5 with TRBJ1-2; no clear D gene. The source of this sequence is an adult with an advanced solid tumor such as melanoma, head and neck, liver or kidney cancer. The material was CD4+ or CD8+ T cells sorted from blood, obtained in a trial of the OX40 agonist ivuxolimab. CDR3 nucleotides: TGTGCCAGCAGTGGAGCTAACTATGGCTACACCTTC. Encoded protein: CASSGANYGYTF.